A single sample is the source of the 21 T cell receptor beta chains below, sequenced in a study of cytomegalovirus exposure and HLA in healthy donors. The PCR used 60 Vbeta and 13 Jbeta primers. Data came from immunoSEQ multiplex PCR; TCRdb stores just in-frame clones and leaves some out. The table has around 67,000 clones, roughly 68% seen once. Sequenced input: PBMCs. Receptor source: a woman aged 45-65 years in good health and CMV-seronegative.

The rearrangement joins TRBV7-9 to TRBJ2-5, with a possible D match to TRBD1 (6 bases). There are 13 residues in the CDR3. Trimming left V 5 bases short and J 2 bases short, with 9 bases between. The V gene's germline CDR1 is SEHNR and CDR2 FQNEAQ (reference sequence). CDR3 bases: TGTGCCAGCAGCCGAGGACAGCAAGAGACCCAGTACTTC. It yields the protein CASSRGQQETQYF.

The rearrangement joins TRBV9 to TRBJ2-5; TRBD2 matches 13 bases. The CDR3 runs to 16 residues. CDR1 and CDR2 from the germline V gene are SGDLS and YYNGEE. Trimming at V came to 3 bases and at J to 1 base, leaving 3 bases not matched to a gene. CDR3 in amino acids: CASSGGLAGSQETQYF. The CDR3, as DNA: TGTGCCAGCAGCGGGGGACTAGCGGGGTCCCAAGAGACCCAGTACTTC.

The chain is built from TRBV4-3 and TRBJ2-7; a possible D gene is TRBD2 (6 bases). Trimming pared 0 bases from V and 5 bases from J, leaving 26 bases between. The CDR3 length is 19 residues. The germline V gene has CDR1 LGHNA and CDR2 YSLEER. CDR3 in amino acids: CASSQDQGGYLTGTDEQYF. The CDR3 DNA reads TGCGCCAGCAGCCAAGATCAGGGAGGTTACCTTACTGGAACGGACGAGCAGTACTTC.

V is TRBV19 and J is TRBJ1-1; D not certain. Trimming removed 3 bases from V and 0 bases from J, with 8 bases in between. The CDR3 spans 14 residues. From germline, CDR1 is LNHDA and CDR2 SQIVND (reference sequence). The CDR3 spells CASSIGPMNTEAFF. As DNA, the CDR3 is TGTGCCAGTAGTATTGGGCCGATGAACACTGAAGCTTTCTTT. Filled out from reference TRBV19 and TRBJ1-1, the complete variable domain reads DGGITQSPKYLFRKEGQNVTLSCEQNLNHDAMYWYRQDPGQGLRLIYYSQIVNDFQKGDIAEGYSVSREKKESFPLTVTSAQKNPTAFYLCASSIGPMNTEAFFGQGTRLTVV.

This clone was observed a single time. The J gene is TRBJ1-1, the V gene TRBV4-2; no definite D call. The CDR3 extends over 14 amino acids. The germline V and J ends were trimmed by 3 bases and 3 bases, with 11 bases remaining between them. Germline CDR1 reads LGHNA; CDR2 reads YNFKEQ. The CDR3 loop is CASSQPQEDTEAFF. The CDR3 bases are TGTGCCAGCAGCCAGCCTCAGGAAGACACTGAAGCTTTCTTT.

This chain joins TRBV7-9 and TRBJ2-7; tentative D call: TRBD1 (5 bases). The germline CDR1 and CDR2 sequences are SEHNR and FQNEAQ (reference sequence). V lost 4 bases to trimming and J lost 4 bases, with 8 bases between them. The CDR3 totals 12 residues. Written as DNA, the CDR3 is TGTGCCAGCAGCTCACAGGCTTACGAGCAGTACTTC. Protein: CASSSQAYEQYF.

This chain links TRBV5-6 with TRBJ2-2; tentatively, D is TRBD2 (6 bases). The V end was cut by 1 base, the J end by 3 bases, with 16 bases between. The CDR3 loop spans 17 amino acids. Germline V gives CDR1 SGHDT, CDR2 YYEEEE. The CDR3 region has the DNA TGTGCCAGCAGCTTGAACTCCGGTGGGGGGTACACCGGGGAGCTGTTTTTT. This sequence encodes CASSLNSGGGYTGELFF.

This chain links TRBV5-1 with TRBJ1-1, with D perhaps TRBD1 (6 bases). The CDR3 runs 15 residues. Germline CDR1 SGHRS, CDR2 YFSETQ. V lost 4 bases and J lost 2, with 15 bases in between. CDR3 protein: CASSLSTGANTEAFF. CDR3 nucleotides: TGCGCCAGCAGCCTATCGACAGGCGCTAACACTGAAGCTTTCTTT. Using reference TRBV5-1 and TRBJ1-1 for the parts outside the CDR3, the full variable domain is KAGVTQTPRYLIKTRGQQVTLSCSPISGHRSVSWYQQTPGQGLQFLFEYFSETQRNKGNFPGRFSGRQFSNSRSEMNVSTLELGDSALYLCASSLSTGANTEAFFGQGTRLTVV.

In this sample, this clone turned up a few times. The chain is built from TRBV4-3 and TRBJ2-3, with D perhaps TRBD2 (6 bases). V was clipped by 4 bases and J by 0 bases, with 17 bases between them. Per the germline V gene, CDR1 is LGHNA and CDR2 is YSLEER. The CDR3 length is 17 residues. CDR3 bases: TGCGCCAGCAGCCTCGACACGGGAGTGGCTAGCACAGATACGCAGTATTTT. Translation gives CASSLDTGVASTDTQYF.

The chain has TRBV15 and TRBJ1-2, with a tentative D call TRBD1 (5 bases). This CDR3 has 15 amino acids. With 0 bases removed from V and 3 bases from J, the gap between germline ends came to 11 bases. The germline CDR1 and CDR2 sequences are LNHNV and YYDKDF (reference sequence). The CDR3 DNA reads TGTGCCACCAGCAGAGATGCCTCGACAGACTATGGCTACACCTTC. Its protein product is CATSRDASTDYGYTF.

The rearrangement joins TRBV5-1 to TRBJ1-1, with 8 bases lining up with TRBD1. J gave up 7 bases and V 4 bases, and 9 bases lay outside the gene matches. This CDR3 is built from 14 residues. Germline lookup yields CDR1 SGHRS and CDR2 YFSETQ. Here the CDR3 reads CASSTRQGKNEAFF. The CDR3, as DNA: TGCGCCAGCAGCACCAGACAGGGGAAGAATGAAGCTTTCTTT.

This CDR3 reads CASSLRGVDEQFF. The CDR3 DNA sequence: TGTGCCAGCAGTTTACGGGGGGTAGATGAGCAGTTCTTC. V and J are TRBV28 and TRBJ2-1, with 7 bases fitting TRBD2. Germline CDR1 reads MDHEN; CDR2 reads SYDVKM. The V gene end was trimmed by 2 bases and the J gene end by 8 bases; junction bases not matched to a gene: 3. The CDR3 runs to 13 residues.

This rearrangement joins TRBV4-3 to TRBJ1-2; TRBD1 aligns across 9 bases. CDR3 length equals 15 residues. V gave up 1 base and J gave up 5 bases; unmatched junction bases: 5. Per the germline V gene, CDR1 is LGHNA and CDR2 is YSLEER. Here the CDR3 DNA reads TGCGCCAGCAGCCAAGGCCTACAGGGGGCGTATGGCTACACCTTC. Residues: CASSQGLQGAYGYTF.

The V gene is TRBV7-3, the J gene TRBJ2-3, with D tentatively TRBD1 (5 bases). The CDR3 length is 16 residues. Germline CDR1 is SGHTA and CDR2 is FQGTGA. Deletions cut 3 bases from V and 5 bases from J, with 18 bases between. CDR3 sequence reads: CASSFPGAPWGDTQYF. For the CDR3, the DNA is TGTGCCAGCAGCTTTCCTGGGGCCCCGTGGGGAGATACGCAGTATTTT.

The rearrangement joins TRBV5-1 to TRBJ2-3; 8 bases match TRBD2. CDR1 and CDR2 (germline): SGHRS, YFSETQ. This CDR3 region has 16 residues. J lost 4 bases, V lost 4 bases, and 11 bases had no gene match. The CDR3 DNA is TGCGCCAGCAGCGCGGGGGGAGGGCCGGGGGCAGATACGCAGTATTTT. Protein product: CASSAGGGPGADTQYF.

This clone has more than one count but fewer than ten. The chain employs TRBV7-8 and TRBJ2-3, with D perhaps TRBD1 (6 bases). This CDR3 has 14 amino acids. V lost 3 bases, J lost 4 bases, and 11 bases lay in between. CDR1 SGHVS and CDR2 FQNEAQ come from the germline V gene. The CDR3 DNA reads TGTGCCAGCAGCTTGGGCAGGGGACCAGATACGCAGTATTTT. Translated: CASSLGRGPDTQYF.

The rearrangement joins TRBV5-4 to TRBJ1-1; no reliable D call. Per the germline V gene, CDR1 is SGHNT and CDR2 is YYREEE (reference sequence). CDR3 length: 13 amino acids. Trimming removed 4 bases at V and 5 bases at J, with 12 bases between. The CDR3 DNA reads as TGTGCCAGCAGCGACTTTTGGAAAACTGAAGCTTTCTTT. Amino acid sequence: CASSDFWKTEAFF.

The chain employs TRBV7-3 and TRBJ1-5; no firm D call. V gave up 4 bases and J gave up 5 bases, with 9 bases separating them. This CDR3 spans 13 amino acids. From germline, CDR1 is SGHTA and CDR2 FQGTGA. The CDR3: CASSSQTDQPQHF. Written as DNA, the CDR3 is TGTGCCAGCAGCTCCCAAACAGATCAGCCCCAGCATTTT.

The chain joins TRBV29-1 to TRBJ2-1; TRBD1 matches 9 bases. The CDR3 spans 16 residues. The ends lost 4 bases at V and 0 bases at J; junction bases unmatched: 7. The germline CDR1 and CDR2 sequences are SQVTM and ANQGSEA. Here the CDR3 reads CSVVPGQGDSYNEQFF. The CDR3 nucleotides read TGCAGCGTTGTCCCGGGACAGGGTGACTCCTACAATGAGCAGTTCTTC.

J is TRBJ1-1 and V is TRBV6-5; 9 bases are shared with TRBD1. CDR3 length: 14 amino acids. The ends lost 6 bases at V and 4 bases at J; junction bases unmatched: 6. Germline-derived CDR1 and CDR2 are MNHEY and SVGAGI. CDR3 region: CASRTGGGSTEAFF. Written as DNA, the CDR3 is TGTGCCAGCAGGACAGGGGGAGGAAGCACTGAAGCTTTCTTT.

This clone has more than one count but fewer than ten. J is TRBJ1-2 and V is TRBV5-8, with D unclear. The CDR3 totals 15 residues. Trimming removed 4 bases from V and 3 bases from J, with 16 bases in between. CDR1 SGHTS and CDR2 YDEGEE come from the germline V gene. The CDR3, as DNA: TGTGCCAGCAGCCAAGGGCCGGGAGACCACTATGGCTACACCTTC. Its translation: CASSQGPGDHYGYTF.